This TCR beta chain stems from a study of control samples from healthy donors and cancer patients. The junction had 7 bases not matched to a gene; V was cut back by 5 bases and J by 7 bases. Per the germline V gene, CDR1 is SGHVS and CDR2 is FQNEAQ. The CDR3 is 13 residues long. Repertoires were generated with immunoSEQ multiplex PCR, while TCRdb's copy carries only in-frame clones and drops some. The sample shows 150,000 to 200,000 clones, 90% to 95% of them seen only once. The sequenced material came from blood. The chain carries TRBV7-8 and TRBJ1-1; 7 nucleotides line up with TRBD1. The clonotype originates from a man aged 30 to 39 in good health. The CDR3 here is CASSTRQGGEAFF. In DNA, the CDR3 is TGTGCCAGCAGCACAAGACAGGGTGGTGAAGCTTTCTTT.